These 26 T cell receptor beta chains were all obtained from the same sample, sequenced in a study of Ad26.COV2.S vaccination and SARS-CoV-2 variants. The assay was immunoSEQ multiplex PCR, and TCRdb's table has in-frame clones only and misses some. In the table there are approximately 420,000 clones, approximately 87% of which are singletons. Sample treatment: roughly 20 received Ad26.COV2.S at low or high dose, single or two shots; roughly 5 received placebo; per-sample allocation not given. Following the first vaccine or placebo injection, samples were taken on day 63. The sequencing used peripheral blood, collected in a trial of Ad26.COV2.S vaccine versus placebo. The receptors come from a person between 18 and 60 years old who received the Ad26.COV2.S COVID-19 vaccine or a placebo.

V gene TRBV9 combines with J gene TRBJ1-3, with D possibly matching TRBD1 (5 bases). The ends were cut back, 4 bases at V and 3 bases at J, with 14 bases in the middle. The CDR3 is made up of 15 amino acids. Germline V gene sequence: CDR1 SGDLS, CDR2 YYNGEE. CDR3 sequence: CASSLSPRVGNTIYF. CDR3 nucleotides: TGTGCCAGCAGCCTGTCTCCCAGGGTTGGAAACACCATATATTTT.

V gene TRBV7-9 combines with J gene TRBJ2-2; D unclear. The germline V and J ends were trimmed by 4 bases and 5 bases, with 17 bases remaining between them. The germline V gene encodes CDR1 SEHNR and CDR2 FQNEAQ (reference sequence). CDR3 size: 16 residues. CDR3 protein: CASSSAVGERTGELFF. The CDR3 nucleotides are TGTGCCAGCAGCTCAGCCGTTGGAGAGAGAACCGGGGAGCTGTTTTTT.

J is TRBJ2-1 and V is TRBV2; no clear D gene. The germline V gene encodes CDR1 SNHLY and CDR2 FYNNEI. V lost 8 bases, J lost 0 bases, and 14 bases lay in between. The CDR3 has 15 residues. Here the CDR3 DNA reads TGTGCCAGCCTCAAGGACGTGAGCTCCTACAATGAGCAGTTCTTC. It yields the protein CASLKDVSSYNEQFF.

The rearrangement joins TRBV9 to TRBJ2-5; 8 bases are a match to TRBD1. V trimming: 0 bases; J trimming: 3 bases; junction bases outside the gene matches: 1. Germline V gene sequence: CDR1 SGDLS, CDR2 YYNGEE. This CDR3 contains 14 residues. The CDR3 here is CASSVGGQEETQYF. The CDR3 bases are TGTGCCAGCAGCGTAGGGGGACAGGAAGAGACCCAGTACTTC.

The chain is built from TRBV7-3 and TRBJ2-2; TRBD1 is a possible D gene (6 bases). Germline V CDR1 and CDR2: SGHTA, FQGTGA. The CDR3 consists of 15 residues. With 2 bases removed from V and 1 base from J, the gap between germline ends came to 8 bases. CDR3 protein: CASSLQGMNTGELFF. The CDR3 DNA sequence: TGTGCCAGCAGCTTACAGGGGATGAACACCGGGGAGCTGTTTTTT.

V and J are TRBV27 and TRBJ2-4, with 8 bases that match TRBD1. Trimming took 3 bases from V and 0 from J; bases not matched to a gene: 1. The CDR3 contains 15 residues. Germline V CDR1 and CDR2: MNHEY, SMNVEV (reference sequence). CDR3 sequence (DNA): TGTGCCAGCAGTTTGCAGGGGGCAGCCAAAAACATTCAGTACTTC. It yields the protein CASSLQGAAKNIQYF.

A single count supports this clone. The chain couples TRBV19 to TRBJ1-1; D not resolved. V gave up 2 bases and J gave up 5 bases, with 9 bases separating them. In germline, CDR1 is LNHDA, CDR2 SQIVND (reference sequence). The CDR3 length is 13 residues. The CDR3 protein is CASSIRGWTEAFF. The CDR3 DNA sequence: TGTGCCAGTAGTATACGGGGTTGGACTGAAGCTTTCTTT.

V usage is TRBV3-1 (or the pseudogene TRBV3-2) and J usage is TRBJ2-3; 7 nucleotides agree with TRBD2. Losses at the gene ends were 10 bases for V and 1 base for J; bases not matched to a gene: 20. The CDR3 is 18 residues long. The germline V gene encodes CDR1 LGHDT and CDR2 YNNKEL (reference sequence). The CDR3 here is CAITLLAGATEGTDTQYF. The CDR3 DNA is TGTGCCATAACACTCTTAGCGGGTGCGACCGAGGGCACAGATACGCAGTATTTT.

The chain employs TRBV29-1 and TRBJ2-7, with 8 bases matching TRBD1. Germline V lookup: CDR1 SQVTM, CDR2 ANQGSEA. The CDR3 covers 11 residues. The trim removed 7 bases at V and 7 bases at J, leaving 6 bases unmatched. The chain's CDR3 is CSGDRLGEQYF. The CDR3 DNA reads as TGCAGCGGGGACAGGCTGGGGGAGCAGTACTTC.

The chain couples TRBV6-2 or TRBV6-3 to TRBJ1-1; the D is unclear. The CDR3 is 15 residues long. Germline-derived CDR1 and CDR2 are MNHEY and SVGEGT. Between the trimmed V and J ends, which lost 4 bases and 5 bases, there was a span of 17 bases. This CDR3 reads CASSSRFLGGTEAFF. In DNA form, the CDR3 reads TGTGCCAGCAGTTCCCGTTTTCTGGGAGGGACTGAAGCTTTCTTT.

V gene TRBV7-8 combines with J gene TRBJ1-3; D unresolved. V lost 5 bases and J 0 bases, leaving 11 bases between the germline ends. This CDR3 has 15 residues. Per germline, CDR1 SGHVS and CDR2 FQNEAQ. CDR3 bases: TGTGCCAGCAGCCCCAGAATTGTCTCTGGAAACACCATATATTTT. It encodes CASSPRIVSGNTIYF.

The V gene is TRBV5-6, the J gene TRBJ1-1; D is unresolved. V was trimmed by 0 bases and J by 10 bases, leaving 13 bases between them. The germline V gene has CDR1 SGHDT and CDR2 YYEEEE. The CDR3 totals 13 residues. CDR3 nucleotides: TGTGCCAGCAGCTTGGACCTCATAGGAGGAGCTTTCTTT. This gives the protein CASSLDLIGGAFF.

In the case of this clone: A junction boundary mismatches the germline segment, possibly from a read error. The chain recombines TRBV30 with TRBJ1-4; perhaps TRBD1 as D (6 bases). The CDR3 has 16 amino acids. Germline V gene sequence: CDR1 GTSNPN, CDR2 SVGIG (reference sequence). The CDR3 bases are TGTGCCTGGAGTGTAGTGAGGGGGTCAACTAATGAAAAGCTGTTTTTT. Amino acids: CAWSVVRGSTNEKLFF.

The chain joins TRBV29-1 to TRBJ1-1, with D perhaps TRBD1 (5 bases). This CDR3 is built from 15 residues. Germline-derived CDR1 and CDR2 are SQVTM and ANQGSEA. Trimming pared 7 bases from V and 2 bases from J, leaving 20 bases between. The chain's CDR3 is CSAGPVARVNTEAFF. DNA for the CDR3: TGCAGCGCGGGCCCAGTTGCCAGGGTCAACACTGAAGCTTTCTTT. Full variable domain (outside the CDR3, taken from reference TRBV29-1 and TRBJ1-1): SAVISQKPSRDICQRGTSLTIQCQVDSQVTMMFWYRQQPGQSLTLIATANQGSEATYESGFVIDKFPISRPNLTFSTLTVSNMSPEDSSIYLCSAGPVARVNTEAFFGQGTRLTVV.

The rearrangement links TRBV23-1 to TRBJ2-6; TRBD1 matches 9 bases. TRBV23-1 falls under the ORF class, with uncertain function. J gave up 0 bases and V 2 bases, and 11 bases lay outside the gene matches. The CDR3 has 20 residues. The chain's CDR3 is CASSQLAGQGYSSGANVLTF. The CDR3 nucleotides read TGCGCCAGCAGTCAACTCGCGGGACAGGGCTATAGCTCTGGGGCCAACGTCCTGACTTTC.

This clone was detected once. The rearrangement uses TRBV27 and TRBJ2-3; D ambiguous. This CDR3 comprises 12 residues. Germline assignment: CDR1 MNHEY and CDR2 SMNVEV (reference sequence). Trimming cost V 3 bases and J 5 bases, with 6 bases left between them. The CDR3 is CASSFPGDTQYF. In nucleotides, the CDR3 is TGTGCCAGCAGTTTCCCTGGAGATACGCAGTATTTT.

The chain uses TRBV11-2 and TRBJ1-2; D may be TRBD1 (5 bases). Trimming shortened V by 7 bases and J by 0 bases, and 9 bases separated the two germline ends. The germline V gene encodes CDR1 SGHAT and CDR2 FQNNGV. The CDR3 sequence is 13 residues long. CDR3 loop: CASTQGTNYGYTF. The CDR3 coding sequence is TGTGCCAGCACCCAGGGCACTAACTATGGCTACACCTTC.

A few counts support this clone. V is TRBV7-9 and J is TRBJ1-5; D call uncertain. V was cut by 5 bases and J by 0 bases, with 8 bases left in between. The CDR3 loop spans 14 amino acids. Germline CDR1 and CDR2: SEHNR and FQNEAQ (reference sequence). The DNA of the CDR3 is TGTGCCAGCAGCCCTGGTAGTAGCAATCAGCCCCAGCATTTT. It specifies CASSPGSSNQPQHF.

This clone was detected only once. V is TRBV13 and J is TRBJ2-3; 8 bases map to TRBD2. The CDR3 consists of 17 residues. Germline V gene data show CDR1 as PRHDT and CDR2 as FYEKMQ (reference sequence). V trimming: 2 bases; J trimming: 0 bases; junction bases outside the gene matches: 7. Written as DNA, the CDR3 is TGTGCCAGCAGCTTATGGCGGGGGGATGTTAGCACAGATACGCAGTATTTT. Translated, it gives CASSLWRGDVSTDTQYF.

V usage is TRBV2 and J usage is TRBJ2-5, with TRBD2 matching over 9 bases. V shed 0 bases, J shed 5 bases, and the junction held 7 bases outside the gene matches. The CDR3 consists of 16 residues. Germline V gene data show CDR1 as SNHLY and CDR2 as FYNNEI. CDR3 sequence (DNA): TGTGCCAGCAGTGAAGCGCTGGCGGGGGGGCTTGAGACCCAGTACTTC. It codes for CASSEALAGGLETQYF.

V is TRBV5-1 and J is TRBJ1-2; 11 bases map to TRBD1. Losses at the gene ends were 0 bases for V and 4 bases for J; bases not matched to a gene: 8. The CDR3 has 17 residues. Germline assignment: CDR1 SGHRS and CDR2 YFSETQ. The CDR3 bases are TGCGCCAGCAGCTTGGTAGGACAGGGGGCGCATTCCTATGGCTACACCTTC. Protein sequence: CASSLVGQGAHSYGYTF.

This chain uses TRBV15 with TRBJ2-7; perhaps TRBD1 as D (5 bases). Germline assignment: CDR1 LNHNV and CDR2 YYDKDF (reference sequence). This CDR3 spans 13 amino acids. V lost 3 bases and J 5 bases, leaving 11 bases between the germline ends. CDR3 nucleotides: TGTGCCACCAGCAGGGCAGGGTCGAACGAGCAGTACTTC. This translates into CATSRAGSNEQYF. The variable domain in full, completed from reference TRBV15 and TRBJ2-7, reads DAMVIQNPRYQVTQFGKPVTLSCSQTLNHNVMYWYQQKSSQAPKLLFHYYDKDFNNEADTPDNFQSRRPNTSFCFLDIRSPGLGDTAMYLCATSRAGSNEQYFGPGTRLTVT.

This clone was detected only a few times. The gene calls are TRBV19 and TRBJ1-5, with a weak D call TRBD1 (6 bases). V lost 6 bases to trimming and J lost 7 bases, with 13 bases between them. The CDR3 extends over 13 amino acids. Germline V gives CDR1 LNHDA, CDR2 SQIVND (reference sequence). Written as DNA, the CDR3 is TGTGCCAGTAGCCAAGGGGGTATGCAGCCCCAGCATTTT. Its protein product is CASSQGGMQPQHF.

J is TRBJ2-1 and V is TRBV6-2 or TRBV6-3; no reliable D call. V lost 5 bases and J 2 bases, leaving 10 bases between the germline ends. Germline assignment: CDR1 MNHEY and CDR2 SVGEGT. CDR3 length: 14 amino acids. The CDR3 DNA sequence: TGTGCCAGCAGTGGACCAGTTCCCTACAATGAGCAGTTCTTC. Its translation is CASSGPVPYNEQFF.

The V and J genes are TRBV4-2 and TRBJ2-7; D remains ambiguous. V lost 1 base and J lost 5, with 6 bases in between. The CDR3 spans 12 residues. Germline lookup yields CDR1 LGHNA and CDR2 YNFKEQ. The CDR3 here is CASSQVRDEQYF. DNA for the CDR3: TGTGCCAGCAGCCAAGTAAGGGACGAGCAGTACTTC.

This clone was observed once. The V call is TRBV3-1 (or the pseudogene TRBV3-2), the J call TRBJ2-5; 8 nucleotides match TRBD2. The J segment lost 4 bases and the V segment lost 1 base, leaving 11 bases of the junction unmatched. Germline values: CDR1 LGHDT, CDR2 YNNKEL (reference sequence). This CDR3 spans 17 amino acids. The CDR3 DNA reads as TGTGCCAGCAGCCAAGTAGTACGCAGCGGGGGACGAGAGACCCAGTACTTC. Its protein product is CASSQVVRSGGRETQYF.